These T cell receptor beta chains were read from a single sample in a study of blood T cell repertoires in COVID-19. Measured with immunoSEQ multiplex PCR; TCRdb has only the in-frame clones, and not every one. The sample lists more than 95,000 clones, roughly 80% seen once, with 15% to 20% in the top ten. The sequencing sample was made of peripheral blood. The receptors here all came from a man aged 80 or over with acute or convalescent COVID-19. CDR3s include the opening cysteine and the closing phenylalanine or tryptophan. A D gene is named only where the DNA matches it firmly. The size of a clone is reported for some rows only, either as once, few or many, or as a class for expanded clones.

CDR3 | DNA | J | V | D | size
CASSLRGMNTEAFF | TGTGCCAGCAGCTTGCGAGGTATGAACACTGAAGCTTTCTTT | TRBJ1-1 | TRBV7-9 | . | .
CASSESTSGGSYNEQFF | TGCGCCAGCAGTGAGTCGACTAGCGGGGGCTCCTACAATGAGCAGTTCTTC | TRBJ2-1 | TRBV10-1 | TRBD2 | .
CASNQLDRNTEAFF | TGTGCCAGTAATCAACTCGACAGGAACACTGAAGCTTTCTTT | TRBJ1-1 | TRBV19 | . | .
CASSQDLASSGNTIYF | TGTGCCAGCAGCCAAGATCTCGCGTCGTCTGGAAACACCATATATTTT | TRBJ1-3 | TRBV14 | . | .
CASSLVRAGGYTF | TGCGCCAGCAGCTTGGTAAGGGCGGGTGGCTACACCTTC | TRBJ1-2 | TRBV5-1 | . | .
CASSYGGARFSDKNIQYF | TGTGCCAGCAGCTACGGGGGGGCCCGTTTTTCTGACAAAAACATTCAGTACTTC | TRBJ2-4 | TRBV5-8 | TRBD2 | .
CSVTQGAYEQYF | TGCAGCGTTACACAGGGTGCGTACGAGCAGTACTTC | TRBJ2-7 | TRBV29-1 | . | .
CASSLRVNEQYF | TGCGCCAGCAGCTTGAGAGTTAACGAGCAGTACTTC | TRBJ2-7 | TRBV5-1 | . | once
CASSPRDRTYTNEKLFF | TGTGCCAGCAGCCCCCGGGACAGGACTTACACTAATGAAAAACTGTTTTTT | TRBJ1-4 | TRBV9 | TRBD1 | .
CASSLALGPYQETQYF | TGCGCCAGCAGCTTGGCCTTGGGCCCGTACCAAGAGACCCAGTACTTC | TRBJ2-5 | TRBV5-1 | . | .
CASMGSRGNYGYTF | TGTGCCAGTATGGGGTCGCGGGGGAACTATGGCTACACCTTC | TRBJ1-2 | TRBV2 | . | .
CAWGSGGGARTQYF | TGTGCCTGGGGGTCAGGGGGCGGAGCCAGGACCCAGTACTTC | TRBJ2-5 | TRBV30 | TRBD1 | .
CASSQEGAGSQETQYF | TGTGCCAGCAGCCAAGAAGGGGCCGGGTCACAAGAGACCCAGTACTTC | TRBJ2-5 | TRBV4-2 | . | once
CASSRDSGGTEAFF | TGTGCCAGCAGCAGGGACTCCGGCGGCACTGAAGCTTTCTTT | TRBJ1-1 | TRBV7-2 | . | once
CASSFSPGNQPQHF | TGTGCCAGCAGTTTTTCCCCAGGGAATCAGCCCCAGCATTTT | TRBJ1-5 | TRBV6-5 | . | .
CASSVQGTGSHNEQFF | TGTGCCAGCAGCGTACAGGGGACAGGGTCCCACAATGAGCAGTTCTTC | TRBJ2-1 | TRBV9 | TRBD1 | .
CASSSGTDTQYF | TGTGCCAGCAGCTCAGGCACAGATACGCAGTATTTT | TRBJ2-3 | TRBV11-3 | . | .
CASSLKGDRGEQYF | TGTGCCAGCAGCTTAAAAGGGGACAGGGGAGAGCAGTACTTC | TRBJ2-7 | TRBV7-2 | TRBD1 | .
CASSQQGSQPQHF | TGTGCCAGCAGTCAGCAGGGAAGCCAGCCCCAGCATTTT | TRBJ1-5 | TRBV6-5 | . | once
CASRGGETQYF | TGTGCCAGTAGGGGAGGAGAGACCCAGTACTTC | TRBJ2-5 | TRBV19 | . | .
CASSPQRQGLAPLHF | TGTGCCAGCAGTCCGCAACGACAGGGGTTGGCACCCCTCCACTTT | TRBJ1-6 | TRBV28 | TRBD1 | .
CAARTGGVGGYQPQHF | TGTGCCGCTCGGACAGGGGGCGTGGGTGGCTATCAGCCCCAGCATTTT | TRBJ1-5 | TRBV30 | TRBD1 | few
CASSYQGTGGSPLHF | TGTGCCAGCAGTTACCAAGGGACAGGTGGATCACCCCTCCACTTT | TRBJ1-6 | TRBV6-5 | TRBD1 | once
CASSPRAYEQYF | TGTGCCAGCAGCCCCAGGGCGTACGAGCAGTACTTC | TRBJ2-7 | TRBV3-1/TRBV3-2 | . | .
CASRRDPLTYEQYF | TGTGCCAGCAGGCGGGACCCCCTCACCTACGAGCAGTACTTC | TRBJ2-7 | TRBV7-2 | . | .
CASTPRASGVWDEQFF | TGTGCCAGCACCCCCAGGGCTAGCGGGGTTTGGGATGAGCAGTTCTTC | TRBJ2-1 | TRBV27 | TRBD2 | .
CASSPDRGLENTIYF | TGTGCCAGCAGCCCCGACAGGGGGCTTGAAAACACCATATATTTT | TRBJ1-3 | TRBV3-1/TRBV3-2 | TRBD1 | .
CASSAQGPKNIQYF | TGTGCCAGCAGCGCACAGGGGCCTAAAAACATTCAGTACTTC | TRBJ2-4 | TRBV6-5 | TRBD1 | .
CASIRAGGTYEQYF | TGTGCCAGCATCAGAGCGGGGGGAACCTACGAGCAGTACTTC | TRBJ2-7 | TRBV2 | TRBD2 | .
CASSWRQGWTGELFF | TGTGCCAGCAGCTGGCGACAGGGTTGGACCGGGGAGCTGTTTTTT | TRBJ2-2 | TRBV7-9 | TRBD1 | .
CASSRTQVGEGDTQYF | TGTGCCAGCAGCCGAACCCAGGTAGGGGAAGGAGATACGCAGTATTTT | TRBJ2-3 | TRBV16 | . | .
CASSQSSRLGYTF | TGTGCCAGTAGCCAGTCTTCCCGCTTGGGCTACACCTTC | TRBJ1-2 | TRBV19 | . | .
CASSLVTGQETQYF | TGCGCCAGCAGCTTGGTTACCGGTCAAGAGACCCAGTACTTC | TRBJ2-5 | TRBV5-1 | . | .
CASSSTAFSMNTEAFF | TGTGCCAGCAGTTCGACAGCCTTCTCTATGAACACTGAAGCTTTCTTT | TRBJ1-1 | TRBV6-5 | . | many
CASSSWVAGGRGDTQYF | TGCGCCAGCAGCTCTTGGGTAGCGGGGGGGCGAGGAGATACGCAGTATTTT | TRBJ2-3 | TRBV5-1 | TRBD2 | .
CASSPGTSGGGVDTQYF | TGTGCCAGCTCTCCCGGGACTAGCGGGGGAGGCGTAGATACGCAGTATTTT | TRBJ2-3 | TRBV18 | TRBD2 | .
CASRASGTGLEQFF | TGCGCCAGCAGAGCCTCCGGGACAGGGCTGGAGCAGTTCTTC | TRBJ2-1 | TRBV10-2 | TRBD1 | .
CASSYGQGRGETQYF | TGTGCCAGCAGTTACGGACAGGGGAGGGGGGAGACCCAGTACTTC | TRBJ2-5 | TRBV6-5 | TRBD1 | once
CASGTSGIWREETQYF | TGTGCCAGCGGGACTAGCGGGATTTGGAGGGAAGAGACCCAGTACTTC | TRBJ2-5 | TRBV9 | TRBD2 | .
CASRSRGGNQPQHF | TGTGCCAGCAGGTCCAGGGGTGGCAATCAGCCCCAGCATTTT | TRBJ1-5 | TRBV6-5 | . | .
CASSVSPGEVNEKLFF | TGTGCCAGCAGCGTGTCCCCGGGGGAGGTTAATGAAAAACTGTTTTTT | TRBJ1-4 | TRBV9 | . | .
CASSKGGAAYNEQFF | TGTGCCAGCAGCAAGGGGGGGGCAGCCTACAATGAGCAGTTCTTC | TRBJ2-1 | TRBV5-4 | . | .
CASSQDRGIQETQYF | TGTGCCAGCAGCCAAGATCGAGGGATCCAAGAGACCCAGTACTTC | TRBJ2-5 | TRBV14 | . | .
CASSLDRGNNEKLFF | TGTGCCAGCAGCTTAGACAGGGGAAACAATGAAAAACTGTTTTTT | TRBJ1-4 | TRBV11-2 | . | .
CASSSLKWRGPYEQYF | TGTGCCAGCAGCTCCCTTAAGTGGCGGGGTCCGTACGAGCAGTACTTC | TRBJ2-7 | TRBV11-2 | . | .